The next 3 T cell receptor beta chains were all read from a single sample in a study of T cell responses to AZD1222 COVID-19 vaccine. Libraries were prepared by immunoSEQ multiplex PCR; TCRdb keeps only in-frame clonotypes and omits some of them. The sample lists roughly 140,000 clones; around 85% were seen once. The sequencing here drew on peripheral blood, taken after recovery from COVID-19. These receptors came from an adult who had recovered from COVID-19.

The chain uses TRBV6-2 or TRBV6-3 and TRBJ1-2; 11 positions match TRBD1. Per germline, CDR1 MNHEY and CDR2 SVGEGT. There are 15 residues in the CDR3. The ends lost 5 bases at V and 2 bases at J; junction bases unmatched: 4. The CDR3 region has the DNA TGTGCCAGCAGTACCCGGACAGGGGGCAACTATGGCTACACCTTC. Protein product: CASSTRTGGNYGYTF.

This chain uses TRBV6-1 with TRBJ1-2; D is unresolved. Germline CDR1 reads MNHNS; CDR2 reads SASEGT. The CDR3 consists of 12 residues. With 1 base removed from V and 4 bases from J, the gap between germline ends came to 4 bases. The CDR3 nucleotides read TGTGCCAGCAGTGAAGTTACCTATGGCTACACCTTC. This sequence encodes CASSEVTYGYTF.

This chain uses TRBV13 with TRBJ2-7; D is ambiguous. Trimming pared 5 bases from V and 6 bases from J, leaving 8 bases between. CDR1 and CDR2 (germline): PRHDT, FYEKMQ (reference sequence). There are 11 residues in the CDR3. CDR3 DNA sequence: TGTGCCAGCAGCCCACTATCCGAGCAGTACTTC. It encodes CASSPLSEQYF.